This T cell receptor beta chain was sequenced during a study of human T cells and chemical hapten exposure. Study summary: For the roughly 24-week duration of the study, patients were given weekly doses of diphenylcyclopropenone on the scalp.

Notes on the study in general: The formation of large CDR3 similarity clusters by expanded TCRs significantly exceeded that of controls. Alopecia in the donors means their immune response may deviate from healthy people's.

This clonotype was found a few times. Its antigen is currently unknown. Time point meaning: patch test 2, 6 weeks after DPC sensitization. Treatment noted: therapeutic diphenylcyclopropenone sensitization with weekly scalp DPC. Participating donors were patients with alopecia, aged 18 to 70 years, considered appropriate candidates for DPC. With 3 bases removed from V and 0 bases from J, the gap between germline ends came to 9 bases. The CDR3 has 14 amino acids. CDR1 and CDR2 (germline): MNHEY, SMNVEV (reference sequence). TCRdb used MiXCR to reprocess the RACE reads, holding one entry per CDR3 protein. The profile covers about 54,000 distinct CDR3 sequences, with less than 10% appearing a single time and more than 1.5% taken by the ten largest.

This rearrangement joins TRBV27 to TRBJ2-7, with D unresolved. The sequence came from a woman aged 45-59 years with alopecia areata. Some clones in this sample may be carry-over from other donors' samples. This specimen consisted of whole blood, obtained in connection with sensitization to the hapten diphenylcyclopropenone (DPC). The CDR3 protein is CASSFSPSSYEQYF. The CDR3 DNA sequence: TGTGCCAGCAGTTTTTCCCCTAGCTCCTACGAGCAGTACTTC.